This T cell receptor (beta chain) originates from a study of blood T cell repertoires in COVID-19. Study-level background: PBMCs, B-cell-depleted T cells, or T cells were the source of the cDNA or gDNA that made up the material.

There are 13 residues in the CDR3. V was clipped by 1 base and J by 4 bases, with 8 bases between them. Per the germline V gene, CDR1 is SGHKS and CDR2 is YYEKEE (reference sequence). Residents of about two dozen US areas, aged roughly 18 to 89 years, made up the participants. How the authors handled the data: Amplification with reference gene primers provided the estimates of nucleated cell counts. Method: immunoSEQ multiplex PCR; TCRdb's copy keeps in-frame clones and lacks some. V, J and clone size reflect that table, while D and trimming were determined from the DNA. The sample comprises hundreds of thousands of clones, 87% of which are singletons, and over 6% rests with the top ten.

The genes are TRBV5-5 and TRBJ1-1, with D perhaps matching TRBD1 (5 bases). This clonotype was sampled from a woman in her 40s who had recovered from COVID-19. Sequencing was performed on PBMCs or T cells enriched from blood (not recorded which). The CDR3 is CASSLWQGTEAFF. CDR3 sequence (DNA): TGTGCCAGCAGCTTGTGGCAGGGCACTGAAGCTTTCTTT.